This T cell receptor beta chain was profiled in a study of blood T cell repertoires in COVID-19. The wider study: Samples representing acute and convalescent COVID-19 were sourced from the United States, Italy and Spain. PBMCs, B-cell-depleted T cells, or T cells were the source of the cDNA or gDNA that made up the material.

This clone was found once. Germline loops: CDR1 WSHSY, CDR2 SAAADI. The CDR3 totals 16 residues. V gave up 2 bases and J gave up 0 bases; unmatched junction bases: 3. Authors' analysis steps: Reference gene primer amplification yielded estimated nucleated cell counts. Libraries were prepared by immunoSEQ multiplex PCR; TCRdb keeps only in-frame clonotypes and omits some of them. D and trimming come from the DNA, and the V and J calls and clone size come from that table. Here the sample spans 100,000 to 150,000 clones, approximately 80% being singletons. Specimen: peripheral blood. The genes are TRBV10-2 and TRBJ1-3; TRBD1 agrees at 8 bases. The source is a woman in her 50s with acute or convalescent COVID-19. CDR3 protein: CASSELGQASGNTIYF. CDR3 coding DNA: TGCGCCAGCAGTGAGCTGGGACAGGCCTCTGGAAACACCATATATTTT.